The present TCR beta chain was sequenced within a study of regulatory T cells in long-lasting Graves disease. The study, taken as a whole, reports: Shared public clonotypes totalled 2,500 to 3,500 in persistent patients, compared with about 970 in new patients.

Construction of the TCR beta libraries employed iRepertoire HTBI primers in conjunction with Arm-PCR of CDR3 regions. In the original analysis: Throughout the samples, researchers identified roughly 59 TRBV and approximately 14 TRBJ segments. A single record per CDR3 protein comes from TCRdb applying MiXCR to the multiplex PCR reads. TCRdb, rather than the study authors, made the V and J calls. There are 700,000 or so distinct CDR3 sequences in the sample; 25% to 35% occur only once, and roughly 46% lies in the top ten. Germline values: CDR1 ENHRY, CDR2 SYGVKD. The CDR3 extends over 12 amino acids. The V and J ends lost 7 bases and 1 base respectively, with 7 bases between them. As for this clonotype: Its antigen is as yet unknown.

Time point of the sample: persistent/refractory GD, antithyroid drugs over 5 years with positive TRAb. PBMC RNA was the source of the TCR library. One endocrinology department in Xi'an, China, was where patients came from. Tubes containing EDTA received nine milliliters of drawn peripheral blood. The V and J genes are TRBV10-3 and TRBJ1-1; D is uncertain. The receptor comes from a female donor with Graves disease. The sequences come from peripheral blood mononuclear cells (PBMCs), collected when the disease was refractory, from a patient treated with antithyroid drugs. CDR3 in amino acids: CAIKKGNTEAFF. The CDR3 nucleotides read TGTGCCATCAAGAAAGGGAACACTGAAGCTTTCTTT.